The 8 T cell receptor beta chains below were found in one sample sequenced in a study of shared clonotypes between healthy human individuals. Sequencing used immunoSEQ multiplex PCR; TCRdb keeps in-frame clones, though not all of them. Of 2,500,000 or so clones listed, over 85% are singletons. Sequenced sample: naive CD4+ T cells sorted from blood. Stated subset: CD45RA+ positively selected. The receptors originated from a young man in good health.

The chain carries TRBV7-8 and TRBJ1-2; TRBD1 matches 7 bases. The V and J ends lost 2 bases and 2 bases, in that order; junction bases with no gene match: 5. The CDR3 sequence is 15 residues long. Looked up from germline, CDR1 is SGHVS and CDR2 is FQNEAQ. This CDR3 reads CASSLSAGGNYGYTF. CDR3 DNA sequence: TGTGCCAGCAGCTTATCTGCAGGGGGGAACTATGGCTACACCTTC.

This chain connects TRBV9 to TRBJ1-4, with D possibly being TRBD1 (5 bases). The CDR3 is 16 residues long. CDR1 and CDR2 (germline): SGDLS, YYNGEE. Trimming removed 2 bases from V and 1 base from J, with 12 bases in between. As DNA, the CDR3 is TGTGCCAGCAGCGTCGAGGGGAGGGGAACTAATGAAAAACTGTTTTTT. Translation gives CASSVEGRGTNEKLFF.

In its sample, this clone was seen a few times. The rearrangement uses TRBV2 and TRBJ2-1, with unresolved D. The CDR3 length is 14 residues. The germline CDR1 and CDR2 sequences are SNHLY and FYNNEI. Deletions cut 3 bases from V and 6 bases from J, with 12 bases between. The CDR3 DNA follows: TGTGCCAGCAGTGAGGAGACGGTTAGCAATGAGCAGTTCTTC. The encoded protein is CASSEETVSNEQFF.

V usage is TRBV27 and J usage is TRBJ1-2, with 7 bases matching TRBD1. CDR3 length: 14 residues. Germline V gene data show CDR1 as MNHEY and CDR2 as SMNVEV (reference sequence). V lost 5 bases and J lost 2; bases outside the gene matches: 5. CDR3: CASSATGKNYGYTF. The CDR3 DNA sequence: TGTGCCAGCAGTGCGACAGGGAAAAACTATGGCTACACCTTC.

The chain couples TRBV18 to TRBJ1-2; D remains ambiguous. Germline-derived CDR1 and CDR2 are KGHSH and LQKENI. The CDR3 totals 14 residues. V lost 0 bases, J lost 8 bases, and 13 bases lay in between. The CDR3 region has the DNA TGTGCCAGCTCACCACCCGCAAGTGATCAGGGCTACACCTTC. It encodes CASSPPASDQGYTF.

The V and J genes are TRBV7-2 and TRBJ1-6, with D perhaps TRBD1 (6 bases). This CDR3 region has 16 residues. CDR1 and CDR2 from the germline V gene are SGHTA and FQGNSA. Trimming shortened V by 5 bases and J by 7 bases, and 18 bases separated the two germline ends. The CDR3 protein is CASSPGKGQKNSPLHF. As DNA, the CDR3 is TGTGCCAGCAGCCCGGGAAAAGGACAGAAGAATTCACCCCTCCACTTT. The full variable domain, completed using reference TRBV7-2 and TRBJ1-6, is GAGVSQSPSNKVTEKGKDVELRCDPISGHTALYWYRQSLGQGLEFLIYFQGNSAPDKSGLPSDRFSAERTGGSVSTLTIQRTQQEDSAVYLCASSPGKGQKNSPLHFGNGTRLTVT.

The chain links TRBV6-1 to TRBJ1-1; unclear D gene. The CDR3 runs to 15 residues. Germline values: CDR1 MNHNS, CDR2 SASEGT. Between the trimmed V and J ends, which lost 0 bases and 3 bases, there was a span of 11 bases. The CDR3 sequence is CASSEAGGRYTEAFF. The CDR3 nucleotides read TGTGCCAGCAGTGAAGCCGGCGGGAGATACACTGAAGCTTTCTTT.

The chain combines TRBV6-6 with TRBJ2-5; possibly TRBD1 for D (7 bases). The germline CDR1 and CDR2 sequences are MNHNY and SVGAGI (reference sequence). The ends were cut back, 6 bases at V and 2 bases at J, with 19 bases in the middle. The CDR3 is 16 residues long. The CDR3 loop is CASSAPAGQSQETQYF. Written as DNA, the CDR3 is TGTGCCAGCAGCGCCCCTGCGGGACAGAGTCAAGAGACCCAGTACTTC.